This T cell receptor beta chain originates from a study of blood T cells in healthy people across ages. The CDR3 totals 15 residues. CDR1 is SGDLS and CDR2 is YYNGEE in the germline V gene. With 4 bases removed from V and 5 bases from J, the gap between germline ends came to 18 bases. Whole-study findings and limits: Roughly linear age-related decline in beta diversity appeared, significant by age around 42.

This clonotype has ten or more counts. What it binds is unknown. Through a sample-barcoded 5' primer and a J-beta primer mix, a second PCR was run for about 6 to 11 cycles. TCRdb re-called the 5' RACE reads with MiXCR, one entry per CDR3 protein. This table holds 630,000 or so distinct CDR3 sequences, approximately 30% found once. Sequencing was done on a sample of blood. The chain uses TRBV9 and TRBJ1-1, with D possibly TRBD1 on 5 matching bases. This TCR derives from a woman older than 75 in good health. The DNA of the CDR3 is TGTGCCAGCAGCCCCCGACAGTCCTCGGGGACTGAAGCTTTCTTT. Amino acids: CASSPRQSSGTEAFF.